This TCR beta chain was found in a study of T cell responses to AZD1222 COVID-19 vaccine. Study overall: Pooling was applied to second doses at about 4 or about 12 weeks. Study findings and constraints: Targets within unmutated variant regions were reportedly found for nearly half of spike-specific TCRs. Vaccine-related CD4 TCRs covered spike, predominating at 160-218 and 743-854.

Worth noting for this clone: What it recognizes is unknown.

From germline, CDR1 is SGHRS and CDR2 YFSETQ. The CDR3 sequence is 15 residues long. V lost 2 bases, J lost 1 base, and 5 bases stayed unmatched. Produced via immunoSEQ multiplex PCR; TCRdb's table is partial and in-frame only. The repertoire holds roughly 100,000 clones, around 90% seen once, with approximately 22% in the top ten. The chain couples TRBV5-1 to TRBJ1-2, with 7 bases that match TRBD1. The material sequenced was peripheral blood, taken on day 0 of AZD1222 vaccination. The source of this sequence is an adult in good health. CDR3 region: CASSFGTDYNYGYTF. CDR3 in DNA: TGCGCCAGCAGCTTCGGGACAGACTATAACTATGGCTACACCTTC.